Reported below is one T cell receptor beta chain. This sample is part of a study of blood T cell repertoires in COVID-19. TCRdb keeps only in-frame clones here, not all; method: immunoSEQ multiplex PCR. Here the sample spans under 200,000 clones, about 88% being singletons. This CDR3 has 13 residues. Trimming removed 6 bases from V and 5 bases from J, with 13 bases in between. The clonotype was recovered from a man aged 30-40 years with active or convalescent COVID-19. This sequence joins TRBV12-3 or TRBV12-4 and TRBJ2-5, with D perhaps TRBD1 (6 bases). Sequencing used peripheral blood. The CDR3 loop reads CASRLQGSETQYF. The CDR3 DNA reads as TGTGCCAGCAGGTTACAGGGCTCGGAGACCCAGTACTTC.